This TCR beta chain derives from a study of cytomegalovirus exposure and HLA in healthy donors (dated by TCRdb to about 2017). About the full investigation: An earlier analysis of around 600 of the donors reported 250 to 350 Gb of sequence data and 117 million unique TCR beta sequences from about 180 million T cells. Donor age, sex, ethnicity and CMV serostatus were collected together with the repertoire data. All discovery cohort repertoires had been generated using a single sequencing platform. Roughly 5 DR-DQ haplotypes were handled as single units for association and clustering, since linkage in the cohort was strong. The T cell repertoires of under 750 subjects were profiled by immunosequencing and related to cytomegalovirus serostatus. An early release that covered fewer than 800 HLA-typed donors contained about 300 gigabases of sequencing data and 70 million to 100 million unique TCR sequences. Besides the first cohort of approximately 710 subjects, a separate validation cohort made up of 120 different subjects was used. To study patterns of TCR occurrence, a later analysis re-analyzed previously published TCR beta repertoires from 500 to 850 donors and added high-resolution HLA genotyping. Among the roughly 370 genotyped donors, more than 70% belonged to the genetic ancestry cluster associated with self-reported Caucasian donors. Typing coverage differed by locus: A, B, C, DRB1 and DQB1 were typed in about 629-640 donors, DQA1 in 500 to 550, DPA1 in 600 to 610, and DPB1 in just under 480. Rather than using new phenotypic data, the later analysis identified candidate immune exposures from TCR beta sequences and from how often those sequences occurred across donors. HLA typing included class I and class II loci at four-digit resolution. To predict cytomegalovirus infection status, the study combined high-throughput TCR immunosequencing, statistical association of individual TCRs with disease status, and machine learning. Genome-wide SNP genotypes for about 60% of the roughly 670 donors were used in a later genetic analysis, which treated that subset as a discovery cohort. Among roughly 400 genotyped donors of the cohort, an average of approximately 240,000 unique TCR beta nucleotide sequences was sequenced per donor, of which 15% to 20% were non-productive. The study aimed to test whether cataloging public T cell receptors could reveal signatures of past pathogen exposure. An earlier analysis of about 620 of the donors applied high-throughput TCR beta sequencing to assess whether each TCR beta V gene segment acted as functional or pseudogenic.

In total, approximately 700 healthy bone marrow donors made up the cohort. At the time of sampling, every cohort member was nominally healthy, though immune exposures that went unrecorded were likely present. The donor tested CMV seropositive, placing the donor among the approximately 310 seropositive members of the cohort. Each donor provided a peripheral blood sample, and peripheral blood mononuclear cells were used for TCR beta sequencing. The Qiagen DNeasy Blood Extraction Kit was used to extract genomic DNA from the blood cell samples. The investigation overall reported the following: V-gene and J-gene trimming of TCR beta chains was associated with a missense DCLRE1C variant in a later genetic analysis, and the association was replicated in an independent cohort. A few of the identified cytomegalovirus-associated TCR beta chains were confirmed in vitro to be specific for cytomegalovirus antigens. In an earlier analysis of approximately 590 of the donors, most TCR beta V segments appeared in productive rearrangements about 87% or about 30% of the time, broadly matching IMGT annotations. A cluster of highly shared sequence variants was judged likely to be a technical artifact of the sequencing pipeline. Across donors, most TCR sequences were observed very rarely, whereas some public TCRs were present in many individuals. In this cohort, only TCR beta chains were sequenced, and detectable features were limited by the absence of alpha or paired-chain data. In a later genetic analysis, fewer N-insertions in productive TCRs were reported among donors in an Asian-associated ancestry cluster than the roughly 670-donor mean. A later analysis reported that several top co-occurrence clusters appeared linked to parvovirus B19, influenza, CMV and Epstein-Barr virus. Because HLA typing was unavailable for some donors at each locus, only the typed subset was used in association tests. According to a later analysis, TCR association rates differed among HLA loci, with DRB1 alleles showing the most associated TCRs and HLA-C alleles showing the fewest. Specific HLA alleles were associated with 15,000 to 20,000 TCR beta sequences at a false discovery rate of 0.05 in a later analysis. The only immune exposure information available for the cohort was CMV serostatus. According to a later analysis, most CMV-associated TCR beta chains appeared to be HLA-restricted, and the HLA associations seemed to be driven largely by CMV exposure. Linkage disequilibrium might explain the correlated functional status among segregating V segments, but an unknown experimental factor could not be excluded. In a later analysis, HLA-associated TCR beta chains showed more clonal expansion and lower generation probabilities than non-associated chains that were equally common. It was suggested by the authors that the approach could potentially be generalized to other disease states and immunological phenotypes. The classifier was reported to diagnose cytomegalovirus status with high specificity and sensitivity in both the original and validation cohorts. Sequencing depth was assumed to be roughly uniform across donors in the presence/absence analyses, though that assumption may not hold. When HLA alleles, especially DR and DQ, strongly co-occurred, TCR associations were difficult to assign to individual alleles. A further reported finding was that TCR beta sequences accurately predicted the HLA-A and HLA-B alleles for most subjects in the first cohort. Over 15 rarely observed V segments, including chromosome 9 orphons, were excluded from the earlier analysis of about 610 of the donors because counts were too low. The study gave a list of around 170 TCR beta chains associated with cytomegalovirus.

With respect to this clone: It lacks a known antigen. No base quality values were provided; no much bigger clone lies one nucleotide off.

Libraries came from the immunoSEQ multiplex PCR assay. The multiplex PCR relied on a mix of 60 forward primers for TCR Vbeta segments and 13 reverse primers for TCR Jbeta segments. A multiplex PCR assay on genomic DNA amplified the CDR3 region of rearranged TCR beta genes. Amplified TCR beta libraries were sequenced as 87-base-pair reads on the Illumina HiSeq System. As for the authors' bioinformatics: A later analysis counted approximately 84 million unique TCR beta chains across the 666 repertoires, and around 9.9 million of these chains were shared by at least two donors. Raw reads were error-corrected and collapsed into unique sequences by a nearest-neighbor algorithm in which closely related sequences were merged to remove PCR and sequencing errors. V, D and J gene segments were assigned by aligning CDR3 sequences to IMGT reference sequences. For a sequence to be retained, a match of at least six nucleotides to both a V gene segment and a J gene segment was required. Rearrangements were called productive when the CDR3 lacked stop codons and stayed in frame with V and J; all others were non-productive. CDR3 was defined according to IMGT convention as the region running from the second conserved V-encoded cysteine to the conserved J-encoded phenylalanine. The earlier analysis of more than 450 of the donors excluded sequences that lacked an unambiguous match to a single V gene segment. An earlier analysis of approximately 590 of the donors classified V segments as functional when productive rearrangements were above 56.7% and as segregating when the standard deviation between donors was above 5%. A statistical classification framework was built to diagnose cytomegalovirus status from the catalog of TCR beta chain sequences. In a later analysis, V and J genes were assigned by comparing TCR nucleotide sequences against IMGT/GENE-DB human TR gene sequences. A later analysis assigned CDR3 sequences and most-parsimonious VDJ recombination scenarios with the TCRdist pipeline. In a later analysis, each TCR beta chain was defined by its CDR3 amino acid sequence together with its V-gene family, and reads lacking a unique V-gene family were excluded. In a later analysis, 450 to 600 highly shared, low-generation-probability nucleotide sequences were removed to address suspected cross-contamination and a sequencing artifact. In a later analysis, a clonal expansion index was calculated for each public chain from normalized within-repertoire ranks of inferred template counts. In a later analysis, generation probabilities were computed with a VDJ recombination model fitted to out-of-frame rearrangements, and the resulting probabilities were checked against IGoR. Hypergeometric tests were used in a later analysis to score TCR-TCR, TCR-HLA and TCR-CMV co-occurrence, with a repertoire-size bias correction applied to the TCR pairs. A later analysis estimated false discovery rates by permuting HLA or CMV assignments 20 times. In a later analysis, co-occurring TCRs were grouped using DBSCAN, and TCRdist sequence similarity was added for clustering within HLA-allele-positive subsets. Co-occurrence clustering excluded repertoires with fewer than 30,000 or more than 120,000 public chains, plus five with anomalous nucleotide sharing. The clones in this table, taken by TCRdb from immuneACCESS, are in-frame only. Not every clone is retained; where verified, under half of the shortfall comes from an unresolved V gene, and the cause of the rest is unknown. The DNA gave D and trimming, while V, J and clone size come from that table. This sample lists some 100,000 clones; around three quarters were detected once. Roughly 4% of the sample is held by the ten biggest clonotypes.

The origin of this receptor is a female donor in good health and CMV-seropositive. The sequenced sample was PBMCs.

CDR3 reads: CASSIGPGENQPQHF. The DNA sequence is given as TGTGCCAGTAGTATAGGTCCAGGGGAGAATCAGCCCCAGCATTTT. The sequence links TRBV19 to TRBJ1-5, and perhaps TRBD1 as D gene, on 6 matching bases. CDR1 LNHDA and CDR2 SQIVND were looked up in the germline V gene (reference sequence). V is cut by 1 base and J by 4 bases, and the space between the germline ends is 11 bases. The CDR3 numbers 15 residues from cysteine through phenylalanine. Only the CDR3 DNA is retained, 45 bases long and in frame from the first base.